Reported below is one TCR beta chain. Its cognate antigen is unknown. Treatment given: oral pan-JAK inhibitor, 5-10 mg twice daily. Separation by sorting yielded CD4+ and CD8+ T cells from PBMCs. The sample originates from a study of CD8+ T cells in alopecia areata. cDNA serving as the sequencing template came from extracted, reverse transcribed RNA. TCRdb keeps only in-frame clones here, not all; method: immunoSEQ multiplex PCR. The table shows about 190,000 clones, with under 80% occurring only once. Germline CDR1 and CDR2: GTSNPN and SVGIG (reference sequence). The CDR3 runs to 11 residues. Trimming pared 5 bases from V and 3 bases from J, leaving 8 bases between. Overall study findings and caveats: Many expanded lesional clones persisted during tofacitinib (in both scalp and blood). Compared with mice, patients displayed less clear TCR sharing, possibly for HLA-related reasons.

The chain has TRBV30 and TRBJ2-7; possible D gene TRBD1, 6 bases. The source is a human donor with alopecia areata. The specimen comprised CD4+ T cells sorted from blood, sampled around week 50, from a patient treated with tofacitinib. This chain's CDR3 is CAWARGYEQYF. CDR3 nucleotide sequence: TGTGCCTGGGCCAGGGGCTACGAGCAGTACTTC.